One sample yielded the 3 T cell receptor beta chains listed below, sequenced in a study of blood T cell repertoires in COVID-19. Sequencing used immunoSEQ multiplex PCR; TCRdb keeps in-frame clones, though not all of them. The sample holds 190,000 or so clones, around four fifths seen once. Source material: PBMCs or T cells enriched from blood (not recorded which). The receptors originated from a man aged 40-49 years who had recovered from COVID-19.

This CDR3 is CAWSVSTHSNQPQHF. CDR3 DNA sequence: TGTGCCTGGAGTGTATCTACCCATAGCAATCAGCCCCAGCATTTT. The chain joins TRBV30 to TRBJ1-5, with D unclear. The length of the CDR3 is 15 residues. The ends were cut back, 0 bases at V and 0 bases at J, with 9 bases in the middle. The germline V gene has CDR1 GTSNPN and CDR2 SVGIG (reference sequence).

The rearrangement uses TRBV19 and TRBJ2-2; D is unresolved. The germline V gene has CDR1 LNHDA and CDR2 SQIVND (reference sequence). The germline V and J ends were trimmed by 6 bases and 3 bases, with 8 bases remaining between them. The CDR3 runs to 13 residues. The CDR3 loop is CASRKPDTGELFF. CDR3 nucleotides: TGTGCCAGTAGAAAGCCGGACACCGGGGAGCTGTTTTTT. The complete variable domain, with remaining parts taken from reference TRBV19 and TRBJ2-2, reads DGGITQSPKYLFRKEGQNVTLSCEQNLNHDAMYWYRQDPGQGLRLIYYSQIVNDFQKGDIAEGYSVSREKKESFPLTVTSAQKNPTAFYLCASRKPDTGELFFGEGSRLTVL.

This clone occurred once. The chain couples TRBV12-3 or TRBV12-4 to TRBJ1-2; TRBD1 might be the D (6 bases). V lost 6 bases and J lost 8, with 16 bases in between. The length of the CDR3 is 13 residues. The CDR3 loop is CASSPLGGRGYTF. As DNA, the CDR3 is TGTGCCAGCAGCCCCCTGGGGGGGCGCGGCTACACCTTC.